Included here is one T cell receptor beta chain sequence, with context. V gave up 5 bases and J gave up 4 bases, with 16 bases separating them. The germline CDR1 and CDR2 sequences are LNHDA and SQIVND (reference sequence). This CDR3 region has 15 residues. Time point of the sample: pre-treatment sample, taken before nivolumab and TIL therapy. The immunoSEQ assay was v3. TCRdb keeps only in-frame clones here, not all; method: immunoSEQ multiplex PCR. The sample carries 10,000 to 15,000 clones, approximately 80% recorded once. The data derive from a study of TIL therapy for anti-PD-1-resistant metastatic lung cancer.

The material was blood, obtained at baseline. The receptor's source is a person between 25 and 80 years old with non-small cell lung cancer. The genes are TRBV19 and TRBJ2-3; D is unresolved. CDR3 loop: CASSSRGTPADTQYF. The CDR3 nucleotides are TGTGCCAGTAGTTCGAGAGGCACTCCTGCAGATACGCAGTATTTT.